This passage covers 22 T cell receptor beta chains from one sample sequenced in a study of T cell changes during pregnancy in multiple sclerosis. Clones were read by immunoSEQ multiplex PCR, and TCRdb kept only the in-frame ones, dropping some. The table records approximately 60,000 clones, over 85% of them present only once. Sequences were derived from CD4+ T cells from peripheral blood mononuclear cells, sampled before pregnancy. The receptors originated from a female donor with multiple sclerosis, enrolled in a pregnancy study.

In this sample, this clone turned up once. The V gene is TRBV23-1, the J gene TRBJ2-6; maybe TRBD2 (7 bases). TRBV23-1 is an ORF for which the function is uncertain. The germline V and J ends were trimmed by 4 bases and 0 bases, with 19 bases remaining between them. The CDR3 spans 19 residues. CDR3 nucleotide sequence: TGCGCCAGCAGTCCGGTTGGGGGGGGCCCCCGCTCTGGGGCCAACGTCCTGACTTTC. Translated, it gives CASSPVGGGPRSGANVLTF.

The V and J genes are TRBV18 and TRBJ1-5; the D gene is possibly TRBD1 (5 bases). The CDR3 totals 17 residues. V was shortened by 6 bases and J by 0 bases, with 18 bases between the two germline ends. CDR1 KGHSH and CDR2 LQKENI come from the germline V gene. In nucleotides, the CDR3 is TGTGCCAGCTCCCGCCAAGGGGTCCCTTATAGCAATCAGCCCCAGCATTTT. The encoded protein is CASSRQGVPYSNQPQHF.

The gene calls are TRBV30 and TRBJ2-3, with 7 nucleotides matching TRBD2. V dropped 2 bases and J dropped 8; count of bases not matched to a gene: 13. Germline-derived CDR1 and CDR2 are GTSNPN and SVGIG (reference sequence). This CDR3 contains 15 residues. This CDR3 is CAWSISGNGVGTQYF. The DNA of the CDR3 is TGTGCCTGGAGTATCAGCGGGAATGGTGTTGGTACGCAGTATTTT. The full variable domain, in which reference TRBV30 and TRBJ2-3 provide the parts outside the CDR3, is SQTIHQWPATLVQPVGSPLSLECTVEGTSNPNLYWYRQAAGRGLQLLFYSVGIGQISSEVPQNLSASRPQDRQFILSSKKLLLSDSGFYLCAWSISGNGVGTQYFGPGTRLTVL.

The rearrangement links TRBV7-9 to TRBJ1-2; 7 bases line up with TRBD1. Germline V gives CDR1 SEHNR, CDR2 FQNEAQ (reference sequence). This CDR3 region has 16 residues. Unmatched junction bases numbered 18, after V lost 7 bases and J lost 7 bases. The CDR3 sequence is CASIGRGQVGPLGYTF. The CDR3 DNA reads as TGTGCCAGCATCGGCCGCGGACAGGTTGGTCCCCTTGGCTACACCTTC.

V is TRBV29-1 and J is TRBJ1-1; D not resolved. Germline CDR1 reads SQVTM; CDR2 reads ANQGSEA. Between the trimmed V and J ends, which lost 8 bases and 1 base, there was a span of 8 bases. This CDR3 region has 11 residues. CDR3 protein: CSINPNTEAFF. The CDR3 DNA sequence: TGCAGCATCAATCCGAACACTGAAGCTTTCTTT.

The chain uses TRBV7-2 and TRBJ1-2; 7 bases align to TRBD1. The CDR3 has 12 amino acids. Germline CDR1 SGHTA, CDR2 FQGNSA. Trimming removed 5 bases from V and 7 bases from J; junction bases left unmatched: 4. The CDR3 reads CASSPRTGGYTF. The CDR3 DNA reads TGTGCCAGCAGCCCCCGGACAGGTGGCTACACCTTC.

The CDR3, as DNA: TGTGCCAGCAGCCAACTCCACGTCTTGGGCACTAACACTGAAGCTTTCTTT. Translating gives CASSQLHVLGTNTEAFF. The chain recombines TRBV14 with TRBJ1-1; D gene uncertain. Trimming took 2 bases from V and 2 from J, leaving 18 bases between them. Germline V gene data show CDR1 as SGHDN and CDR2 as FVKESK. The CDR3 sequence is 17 residues long.

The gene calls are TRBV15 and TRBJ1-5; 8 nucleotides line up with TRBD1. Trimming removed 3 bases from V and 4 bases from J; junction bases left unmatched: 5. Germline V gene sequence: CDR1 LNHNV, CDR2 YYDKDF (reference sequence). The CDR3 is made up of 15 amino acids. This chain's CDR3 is CATSSKGQVNQPQHF. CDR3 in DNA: TGTGCCACCAGCAGTAAGGGACAGGTGAATCAGCCCCAGCATTTT.

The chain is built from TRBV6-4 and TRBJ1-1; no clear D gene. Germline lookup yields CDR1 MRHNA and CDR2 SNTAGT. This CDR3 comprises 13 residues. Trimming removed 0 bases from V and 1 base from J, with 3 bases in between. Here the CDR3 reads CASSDSRNTEAFF. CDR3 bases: TGTGCCAGCAGTGACTCCCGGAACACTGAAGCTTTCTTT.

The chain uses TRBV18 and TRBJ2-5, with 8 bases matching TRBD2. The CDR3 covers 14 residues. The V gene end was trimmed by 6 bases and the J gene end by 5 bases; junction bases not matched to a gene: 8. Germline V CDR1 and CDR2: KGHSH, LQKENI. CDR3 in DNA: TGTGCCAGCTCCCCGGCACCGGGAGGGGAGACCCAGTACTTC. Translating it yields CASSPAPGGETQYF.

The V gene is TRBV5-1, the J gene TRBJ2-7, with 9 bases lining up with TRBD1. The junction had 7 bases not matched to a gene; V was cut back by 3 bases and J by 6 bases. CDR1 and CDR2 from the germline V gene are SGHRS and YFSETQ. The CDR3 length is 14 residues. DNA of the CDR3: TGCGCCAGCAGCTGGGGGGACAGGGCCGGCGAGCAGTACTTC. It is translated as CASSWGDRAGEQYF.

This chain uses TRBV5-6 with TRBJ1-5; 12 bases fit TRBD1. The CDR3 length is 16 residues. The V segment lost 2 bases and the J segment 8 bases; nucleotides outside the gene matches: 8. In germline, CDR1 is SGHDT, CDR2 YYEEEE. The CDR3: CASSFGTGGGREPQHF. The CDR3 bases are TGTGCCAGCAGCTTTGGGACAGGGGGCGGGAGGGAGCCCCAGCATTTT. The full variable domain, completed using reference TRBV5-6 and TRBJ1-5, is DAGVTQSPTHLIKTRGQQVTLRCSPKSGHDTVSWYQQALGQGPQFIFQYYEEEERQRGNFPDRFSGHQFPNYSSELNVNALLLGDSALYLCASSFGTGGGREPQHFGDGTRLSIL.

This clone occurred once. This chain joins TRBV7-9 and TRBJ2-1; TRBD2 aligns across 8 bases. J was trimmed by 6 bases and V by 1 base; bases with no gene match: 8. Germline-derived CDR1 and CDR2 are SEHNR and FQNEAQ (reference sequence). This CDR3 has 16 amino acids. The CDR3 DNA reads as TGTGCCAGCAGCTTAGTGCGCAGCGGGAGTCTCAATGAGCAGTTCTTC. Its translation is CASSLVRSGSLNEQFF.

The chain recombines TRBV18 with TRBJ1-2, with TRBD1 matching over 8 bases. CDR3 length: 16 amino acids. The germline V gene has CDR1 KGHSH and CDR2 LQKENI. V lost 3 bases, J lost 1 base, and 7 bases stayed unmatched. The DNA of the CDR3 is TGTGCCAGCTCACCCTCCGGACAGGGATTTAACTATGGCTACACCTTC. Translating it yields CASSPSGQGFNYGYTF. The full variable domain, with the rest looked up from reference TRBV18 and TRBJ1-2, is NAGVMQNPRHLVRRRGQEARLRCSPMKGHSHVYWYRQLPEEGLKFMVYLQKENIIDESGMPKERFSAEFPKEGPSILRIQQVVRGDSAAYFCASSPSGQGFNYGYTFGSGTRLTVV.

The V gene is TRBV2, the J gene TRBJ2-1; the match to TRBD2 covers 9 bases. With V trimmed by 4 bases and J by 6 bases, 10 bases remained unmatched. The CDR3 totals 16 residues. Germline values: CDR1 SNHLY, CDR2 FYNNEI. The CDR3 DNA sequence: TGTGCCAGCAGTGGCAGAGGACTAGCGCGACCCAATGAGCAGTTCTTC. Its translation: CASSGRGLARPNEQFF.

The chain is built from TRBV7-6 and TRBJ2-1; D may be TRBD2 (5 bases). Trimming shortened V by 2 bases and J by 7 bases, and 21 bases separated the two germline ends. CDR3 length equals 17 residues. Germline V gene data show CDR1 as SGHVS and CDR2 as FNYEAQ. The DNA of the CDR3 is TGTGCCAGCAGCTTACCCGGCCGCGGCGTCGGCGGGAATGAGCAGTTCTTC. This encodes CASSLPGRGVGGNEQFF.

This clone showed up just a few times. The CDR3 spells CASSFYTGGPDTQYF. The CDR3 region has the DNA TGTGCCAGCAGCTTTTATACGGGAGGGCCAGATACGCAGTATTTT. The chain uses TRBV7-2 and TRBJ2-3; 8 positions agree with TRBD2. Per germline, CDR1 SGHTA and CDR2 FQGNSA. The CDR3 is made up of 15 amino acids. V gave up 3 bases and J gave up 4 bases; unmatched junction bases: 6. The variable domain in full, completed from reference TRBV7-2 and TRBJ2-3, reads GAGVSQSPSNKVTEKGKDVELRCDPISGHTALYWYRQSLGQGLEFLIYFQGNSAPDKSGLPSDRFSAERTGGSVSTLTIQRTQQEDSAVYLCASSFYTGGPDTQYFGPGTRLTVL.

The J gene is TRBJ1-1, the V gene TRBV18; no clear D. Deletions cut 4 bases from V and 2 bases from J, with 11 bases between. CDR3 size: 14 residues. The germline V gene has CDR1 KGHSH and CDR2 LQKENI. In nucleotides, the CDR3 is TGTGCCAGCTCACACAAACAGCTTAACACTGAAGCTTTCTTT. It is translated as CASSHKQLNTEAFF.

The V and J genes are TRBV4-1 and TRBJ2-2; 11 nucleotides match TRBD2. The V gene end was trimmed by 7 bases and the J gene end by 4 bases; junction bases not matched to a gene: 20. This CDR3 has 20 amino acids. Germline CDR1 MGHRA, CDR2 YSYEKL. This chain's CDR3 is CASTPESPSGLAGFTGELFF. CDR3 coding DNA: TGCGCCAGCACCCCTGAGTCCCCCAGTGGACTAGCGGGCTTCACCGGGGAGCTGTTTTTT.

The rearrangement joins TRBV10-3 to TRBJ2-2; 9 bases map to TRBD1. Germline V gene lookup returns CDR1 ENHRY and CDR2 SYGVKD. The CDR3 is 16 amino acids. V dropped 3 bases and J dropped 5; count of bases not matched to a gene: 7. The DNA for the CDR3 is TGTGCCATCAGTGAAGGACAGGGGATTTGGACCGGGGAGCTGTTTTTT. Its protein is CAISEGQGIWTGELFF.

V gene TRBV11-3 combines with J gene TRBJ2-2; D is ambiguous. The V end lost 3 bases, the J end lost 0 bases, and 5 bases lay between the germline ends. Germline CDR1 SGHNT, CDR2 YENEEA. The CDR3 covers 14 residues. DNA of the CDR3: TGTGCCAGCAGCTTTCTGTCGAACACCGGGGAGCTGTTTTTT. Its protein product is CASSFLSNTGELFF.

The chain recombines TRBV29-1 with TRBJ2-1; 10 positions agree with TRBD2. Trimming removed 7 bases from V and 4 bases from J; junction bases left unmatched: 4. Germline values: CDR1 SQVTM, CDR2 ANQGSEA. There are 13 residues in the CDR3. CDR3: CSAKRGGYNEQFF. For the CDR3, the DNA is TGCAGCGCCAAGCGGGGGGGATACAATGAGCAGTTCTTC.